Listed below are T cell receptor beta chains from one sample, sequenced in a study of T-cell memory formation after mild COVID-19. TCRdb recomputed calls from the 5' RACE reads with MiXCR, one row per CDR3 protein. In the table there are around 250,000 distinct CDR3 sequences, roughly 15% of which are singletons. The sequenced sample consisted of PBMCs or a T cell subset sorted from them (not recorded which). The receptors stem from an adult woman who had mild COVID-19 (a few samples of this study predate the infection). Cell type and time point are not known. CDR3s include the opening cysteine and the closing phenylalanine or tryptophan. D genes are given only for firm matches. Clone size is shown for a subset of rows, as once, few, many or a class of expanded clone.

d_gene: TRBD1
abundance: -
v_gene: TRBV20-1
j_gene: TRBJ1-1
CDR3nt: TGCAGTGCTAGGGGAACAGGGGGGTTGAACACTGAAGCTTTCTTT
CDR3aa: CSARGTGGLNTEAFF

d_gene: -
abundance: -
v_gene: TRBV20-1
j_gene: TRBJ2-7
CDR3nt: TGCAGTGCTGACTCAGACCACTACGAGCAGTACTTC
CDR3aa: CSADSDHYEQYF

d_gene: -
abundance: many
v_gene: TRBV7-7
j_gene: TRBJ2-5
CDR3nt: TGTGCCAGCAGCTTAGGCCTTAAAGAGACCCAGTACTTC
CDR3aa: CASSLGLKETQYF

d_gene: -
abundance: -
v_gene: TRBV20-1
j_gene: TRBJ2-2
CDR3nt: TGCAGTGCTCGACGACCGTCTGCGAGGACCGGGGAGCTGTTTTTT
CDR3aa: CSARRPSARTGELFF

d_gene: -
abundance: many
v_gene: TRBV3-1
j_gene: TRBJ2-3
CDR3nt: TGTGCCAGCAGCCCCTCGAGGGGGGCCCCAGCTAGCACAGATACGCAGTATTTT
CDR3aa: CASSPSRGAPASTDTQYF

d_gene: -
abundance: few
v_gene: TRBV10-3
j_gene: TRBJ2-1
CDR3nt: TGTGCCACTAGGGGTAATGAGCAGTTCTTC
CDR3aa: CATRGNEQFF

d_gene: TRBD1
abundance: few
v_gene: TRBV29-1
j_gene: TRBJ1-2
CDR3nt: TGCAGCGTTGATTTCGCAGGGGGCTCCTATGGCTACACCTTC
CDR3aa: CSVDFAGGSYGYTF

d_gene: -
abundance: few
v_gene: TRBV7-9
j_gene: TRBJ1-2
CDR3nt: TGTGCCAGCAGCTTAGCGCTGGTTCCCGGGGATCGGGGCTACACCTTC
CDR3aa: CASSLALVPGDRGYTF

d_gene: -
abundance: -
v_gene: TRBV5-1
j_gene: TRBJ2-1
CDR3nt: TGCGCCAGCAGCTTGGGTGCGAATGAGCAGTTCTTC
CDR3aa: CASSLGANEQFF

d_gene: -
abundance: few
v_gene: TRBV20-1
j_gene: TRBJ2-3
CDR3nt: TGCAGTGCTCGAATCCATCCTACTAGCACAGATACGCAGTATTTT
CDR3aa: CSARIHPTSTDTQYF

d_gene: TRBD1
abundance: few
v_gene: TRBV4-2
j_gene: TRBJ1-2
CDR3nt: TGTGCCAGCAGCCAAGACCGGACAGGAGATGGCTACACCTTC
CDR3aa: CASSQDRTGDGYTF

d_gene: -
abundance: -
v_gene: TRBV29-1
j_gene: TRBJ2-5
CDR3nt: TGCAGCGTTGACGTGGGGGGGGACAGCGAAGAGACCCAGTACTTC
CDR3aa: CSVDVGGDSEETQYF

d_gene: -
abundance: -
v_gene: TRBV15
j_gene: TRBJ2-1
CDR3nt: TGTGCCACCAGCAGGCGCCCGCCCCAGGGACTGACATCCTACAATGAGCAGTTCTTC
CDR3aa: CATSRRPPQGLTSYNEQFF

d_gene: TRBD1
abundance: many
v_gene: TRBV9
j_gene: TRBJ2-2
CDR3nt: TGTGCCAGCAGCACGGGGACAGTTGGCACCGGGGAGCTGTTTTTT
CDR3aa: CASSTGTVGTGELFF

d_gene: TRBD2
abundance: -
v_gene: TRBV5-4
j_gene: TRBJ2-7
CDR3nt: TGTGCCAGCAGCAAGAGCGGGAGTGGTTTCGAGCAGTACTTC
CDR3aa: CASSKSGSGFEQYF

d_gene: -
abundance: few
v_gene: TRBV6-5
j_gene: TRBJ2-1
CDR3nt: TGTGCCAGCAGTGCCCCCGGACACAAAAGGGATGAGCAGTTCTTC
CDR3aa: CASSAPGHKRDEQFF

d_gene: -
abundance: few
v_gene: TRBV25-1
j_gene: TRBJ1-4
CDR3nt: TGTGCCAGCACTGGTATAGGGACGGGGATACCAACTAATGAAAAACTGTTTTTT
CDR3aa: CASTGIGTGIPTNEKLFF

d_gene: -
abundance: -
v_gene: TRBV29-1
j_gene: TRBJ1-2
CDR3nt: TGCAGCGTTGTGGAAGCCTTAAGCGGCTACACCTTC
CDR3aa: CSVVEALSGYTF

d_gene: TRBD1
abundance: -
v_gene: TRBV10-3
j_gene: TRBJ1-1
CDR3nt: TGTGCCATCAGGGAGACAGGGGTGAACACTGAAGCTTTCTTT
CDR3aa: CAIRETGVNTEAFF

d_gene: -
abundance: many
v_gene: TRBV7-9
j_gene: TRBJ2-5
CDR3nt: TGTGCCAGCAGCTCCGACGTGGAGACCCAGTACTTC
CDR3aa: CASSSDVETQYF

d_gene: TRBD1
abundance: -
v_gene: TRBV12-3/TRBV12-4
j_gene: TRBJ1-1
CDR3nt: TGTGCCAGCAGTCCCGGGACAGGGCGCGGTGTTTTGGAAGCTTTCTTT
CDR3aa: CASSPGTGRGVLEAFF

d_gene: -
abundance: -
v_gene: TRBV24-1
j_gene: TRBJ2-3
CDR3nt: TGTGCCACCAGTGTTGGCGCCACAGATACGCAGTATTTT
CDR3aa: CATSVGATDTQYF

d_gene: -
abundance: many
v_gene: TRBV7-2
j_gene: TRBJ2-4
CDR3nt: TGTGCCAGCAGCTTAGCCGGGACGATGGACAAAAACATTCAGTACTTC
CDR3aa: CASSLAGTMDKNIQYF

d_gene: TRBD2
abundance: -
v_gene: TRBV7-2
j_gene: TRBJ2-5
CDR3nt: TGTGCCAGCAGCTTTATTAGCGGGAGCTGGGAGACCCAGTACTTC
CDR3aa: CASSFISGSWETQYF

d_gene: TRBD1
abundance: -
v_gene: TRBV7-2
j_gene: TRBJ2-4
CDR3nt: TGTGCCAGCAGCGCCAGGGGGCGTGAAGCCAAAAACATTCAGTACTTC
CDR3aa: CASSARGREAKNIQYF

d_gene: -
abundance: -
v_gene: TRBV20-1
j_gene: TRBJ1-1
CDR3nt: TGCAGTGCTAGAGGATTACAGGGTTTGCCGACTGAAGCTTTCTTT
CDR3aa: CSARGLQGLPTEAFF

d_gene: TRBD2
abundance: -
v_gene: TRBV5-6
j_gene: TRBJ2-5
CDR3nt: TGTGCCAGCAGCGCCGCGGGAGCCTCAGAGACCCAGTACTTC
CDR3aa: CASSAAGASETQYF

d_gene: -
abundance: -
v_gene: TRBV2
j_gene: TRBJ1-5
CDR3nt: TGTGCCAGAAGTGTGGGGGGACCTAATCAGCCCCAGCATTTT
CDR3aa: CARSVGGPNQPQHF

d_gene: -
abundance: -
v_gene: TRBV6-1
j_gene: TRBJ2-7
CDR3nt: TGTGCCAGCAGTGGTCAGGTCTCCTACGAGCAGTACTTC
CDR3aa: CASSGQVSYEQYF

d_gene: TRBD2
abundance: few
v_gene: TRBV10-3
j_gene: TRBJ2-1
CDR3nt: TGTGCCATCAGTGAGCAAGCGGGGGGGCGAGTGGTGCGTGAGCAGTTCTTC
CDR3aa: CAISEQAGGRVVREQFF

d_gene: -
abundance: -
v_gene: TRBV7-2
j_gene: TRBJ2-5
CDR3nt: TGTGCCAGCAGCTTAGCGTCCGGCCACGGACAGTCGGAGACCCAGTACTTC
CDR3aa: CASSLASGHGQSETQYF

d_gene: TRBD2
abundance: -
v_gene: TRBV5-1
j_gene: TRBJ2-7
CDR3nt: TGCGCCAGCAGCTTGAGGCTAGCGGGCCCCTACGAGCAGTACTTC
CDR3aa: CASSLRLAGPYEQYF

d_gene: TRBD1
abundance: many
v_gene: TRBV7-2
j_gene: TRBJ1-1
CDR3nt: TGTGCCAGCAGCTTACAGGGGGCTAGGACTGAAGCTTTCTTT
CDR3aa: CASSLQGARTEAFF

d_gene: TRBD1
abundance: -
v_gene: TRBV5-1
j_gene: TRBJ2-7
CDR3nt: TGCGCCAGCAGGCTTGGGGTTGGGACAGGCGACTACGAGCAGTACTTC
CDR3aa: CASRLGVGTGDYEQYF

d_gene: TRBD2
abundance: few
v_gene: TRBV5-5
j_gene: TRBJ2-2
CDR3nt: TGTGCCAGCAGGCGGGAGGGGACGAACACCGGGGAGCTGTTTTTT
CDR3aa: CASRREGTNTGELFF

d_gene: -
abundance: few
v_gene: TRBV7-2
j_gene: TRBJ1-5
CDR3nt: TGTGCCAGCAGCTTAAATTGGGGCCGAAATCAGCCCCAGCATTTT
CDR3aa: CASSLNWGRNQPQHF

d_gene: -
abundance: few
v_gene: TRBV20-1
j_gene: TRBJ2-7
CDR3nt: TGCAGTGCTAGCCCGGACTTAGGGTACGAGCAGTACTTC
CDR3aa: CSASPDLGYEQYF

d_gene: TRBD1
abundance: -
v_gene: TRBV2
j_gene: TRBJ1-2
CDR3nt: TGTGCCAGCAGATCCGGGACAGGGGACTATGGCTACACCTTC
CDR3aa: CASRSGTGDYGYTF

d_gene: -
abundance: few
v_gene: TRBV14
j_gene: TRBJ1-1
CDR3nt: TGTGCCAGCAGCTACCTAGGTTGGGACACTGAAGCTTTCTTT
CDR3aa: CASSYLGWDTEAFF

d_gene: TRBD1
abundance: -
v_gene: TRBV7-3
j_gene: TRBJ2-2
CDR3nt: TGTGCCAGCAGCCCGGATGTGGACAGGGGGTACGGGGAGCTGTTTTTT
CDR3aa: CASSPDVDRGYGELFF

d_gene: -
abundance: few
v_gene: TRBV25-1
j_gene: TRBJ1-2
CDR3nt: TGTGCCAGCAGTGAATATTGGGAGTGGGGCTACACCTTC
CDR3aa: CASSEYWEWGYTF

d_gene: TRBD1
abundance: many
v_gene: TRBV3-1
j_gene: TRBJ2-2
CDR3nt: TGTGCCAGCAGCCAGAGGGGGCCCGGGCCCATGCTGTTTTTT
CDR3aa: CASSQRGPGPMLFF

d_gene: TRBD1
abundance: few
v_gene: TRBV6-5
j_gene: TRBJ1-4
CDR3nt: TGTGCCAGCAGTACTGAAGGAACAGGGGGGAGGTATGAAAAACTGTTTTTT
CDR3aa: CASSTEGTGGRYEKLFF

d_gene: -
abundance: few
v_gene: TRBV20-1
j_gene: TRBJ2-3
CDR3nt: TGCAGCTTGCGGCGTTTAGGCCTTGATACGCAGTATTTT
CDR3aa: CSLRRLGLDTQYF

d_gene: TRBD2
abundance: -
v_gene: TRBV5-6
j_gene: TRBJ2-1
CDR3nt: TGTGCCAGCAGCCTGGGTTGGGGGACTAGCGGGTACAATGAGCAGTTCTTC
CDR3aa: CASSLGWGTSGYNEQFF